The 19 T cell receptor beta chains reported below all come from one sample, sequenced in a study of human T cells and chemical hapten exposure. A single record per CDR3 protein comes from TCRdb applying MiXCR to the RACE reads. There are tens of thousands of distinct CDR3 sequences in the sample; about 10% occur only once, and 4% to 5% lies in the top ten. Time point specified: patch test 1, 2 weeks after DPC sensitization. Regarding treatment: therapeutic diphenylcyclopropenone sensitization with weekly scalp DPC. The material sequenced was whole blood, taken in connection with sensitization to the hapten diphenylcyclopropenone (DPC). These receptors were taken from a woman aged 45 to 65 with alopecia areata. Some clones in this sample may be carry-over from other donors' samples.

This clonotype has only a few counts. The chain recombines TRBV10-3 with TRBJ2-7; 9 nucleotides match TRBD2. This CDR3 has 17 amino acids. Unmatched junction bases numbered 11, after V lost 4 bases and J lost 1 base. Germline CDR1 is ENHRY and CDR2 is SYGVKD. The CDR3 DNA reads TGTGCCATCAGTGGGGCGAGCGGGACTAGCTTTTCCTACGAGCAGTACTTC. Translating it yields CAISGASGTSFSYEQYF.

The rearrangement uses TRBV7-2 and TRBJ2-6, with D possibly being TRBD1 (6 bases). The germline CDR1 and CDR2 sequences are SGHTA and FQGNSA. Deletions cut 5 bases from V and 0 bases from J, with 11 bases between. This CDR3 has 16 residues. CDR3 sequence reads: CASSDDRISGANVLTF. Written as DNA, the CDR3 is TGTGCCAGCAGCGATGACAGGATCTCTGGGGCCAACGTCCTGACTTTC.

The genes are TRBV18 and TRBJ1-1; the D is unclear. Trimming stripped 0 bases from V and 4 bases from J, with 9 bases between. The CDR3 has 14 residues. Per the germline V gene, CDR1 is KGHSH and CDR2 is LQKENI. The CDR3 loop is CASSPPTGVTEAFF. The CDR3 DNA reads TGTGCCAGCTCACCACCGACTGGAGTCACTGAAGCTTTCTTT.

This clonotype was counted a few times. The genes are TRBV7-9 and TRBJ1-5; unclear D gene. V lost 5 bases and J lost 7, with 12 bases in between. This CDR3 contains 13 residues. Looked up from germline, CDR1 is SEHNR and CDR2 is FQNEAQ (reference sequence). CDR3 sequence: CASSPGIGQPQHF. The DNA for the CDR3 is TGTGCCAGCAGCCCGGGGATCGGGCAGCCCCAGCATTTT.

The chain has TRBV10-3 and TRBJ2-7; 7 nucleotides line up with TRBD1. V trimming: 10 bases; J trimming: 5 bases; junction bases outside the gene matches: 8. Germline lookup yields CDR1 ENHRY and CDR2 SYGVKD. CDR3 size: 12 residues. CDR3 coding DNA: TGTGCCACAGGGGGACAGTGGGACGAGCAGTACTTC. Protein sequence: CATGGQWDEQYF.

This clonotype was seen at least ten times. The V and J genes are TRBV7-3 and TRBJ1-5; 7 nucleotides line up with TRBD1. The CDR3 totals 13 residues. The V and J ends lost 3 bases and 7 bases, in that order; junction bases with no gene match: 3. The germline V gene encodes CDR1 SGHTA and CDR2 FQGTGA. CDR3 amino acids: CASSFSRGQPQHF. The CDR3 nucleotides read TGTGCCAGCAGCTTTTCCAGGGGGCAGCCCCAGCATTTT.

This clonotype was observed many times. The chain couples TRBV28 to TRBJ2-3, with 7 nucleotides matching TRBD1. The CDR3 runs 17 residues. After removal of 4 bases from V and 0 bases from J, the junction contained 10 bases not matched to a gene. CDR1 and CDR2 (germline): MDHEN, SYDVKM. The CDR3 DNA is TGTGCCAGCAGTTCACCCTTAGGGGGCGGGAGCACAGATACGCAGTATTTT. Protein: CASSSPLGGGSTDTQYF.

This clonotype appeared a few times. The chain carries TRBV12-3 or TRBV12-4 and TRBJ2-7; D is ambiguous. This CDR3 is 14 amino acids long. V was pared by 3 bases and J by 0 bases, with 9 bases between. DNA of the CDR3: TGTGCCAGCAGTTTGGGAAAGACCTCCTACGAGCAGTACTTC. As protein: CASSLGKTSYEQYF.

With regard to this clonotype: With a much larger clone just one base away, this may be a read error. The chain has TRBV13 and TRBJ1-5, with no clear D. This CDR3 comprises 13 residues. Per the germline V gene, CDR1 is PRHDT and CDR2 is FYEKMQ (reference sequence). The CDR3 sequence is CASSSARNQSQHF. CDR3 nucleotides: TGTGCCAGCAGCTCGGCACGCAATCAGTCCCAGCATTTT. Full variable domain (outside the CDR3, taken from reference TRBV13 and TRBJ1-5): AAGVIQSPRHLIKEKRETATLKCYPIPRHDTVYWYQQGPGQDPQFLISFYEKMQSDKGSIPDRFSAQQFSDYHSELNMSSLELGDSALYFCASSSARNQSQHFGDGTRLSIL.

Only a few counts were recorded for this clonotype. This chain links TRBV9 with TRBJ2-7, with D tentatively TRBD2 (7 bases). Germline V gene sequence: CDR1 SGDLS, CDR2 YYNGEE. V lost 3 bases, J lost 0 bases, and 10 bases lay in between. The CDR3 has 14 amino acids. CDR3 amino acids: CASSEGGSSYEQYF. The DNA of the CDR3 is TGTGCCAGCAGCGAGGGGGGGTCCTCCTACGAGCAGTACTTC.

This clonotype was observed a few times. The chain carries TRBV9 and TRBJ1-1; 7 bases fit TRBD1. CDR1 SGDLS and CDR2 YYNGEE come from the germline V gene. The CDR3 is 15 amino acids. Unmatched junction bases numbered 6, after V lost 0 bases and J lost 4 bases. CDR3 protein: CASSVVSSGGTEAFF. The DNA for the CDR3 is TGTGCCAGCAGCGTAGTTTCGTCAGGGGGCACTGAAGCTTTCTTT. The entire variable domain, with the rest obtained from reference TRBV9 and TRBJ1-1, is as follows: DSGVTQTPKHLITATGQRVTLRCSPRSGDLSVYWYQQSLDQGLQFLIQYYNGEERAKGNILERFSAQQFPDLHSELNLSSLELGDSALYFCASSVVSSGGTEAFFGQGTRLTVV.

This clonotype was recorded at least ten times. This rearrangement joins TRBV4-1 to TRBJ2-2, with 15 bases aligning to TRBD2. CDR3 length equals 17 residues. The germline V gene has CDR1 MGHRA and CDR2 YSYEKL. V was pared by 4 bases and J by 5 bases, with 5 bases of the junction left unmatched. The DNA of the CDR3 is TGCGCCAGCAGCCCAGGACTAGCGGGAGGGAGTACCGGGGAGCTGTTTTTT. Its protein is CASSPGLAGGSTGELFF.

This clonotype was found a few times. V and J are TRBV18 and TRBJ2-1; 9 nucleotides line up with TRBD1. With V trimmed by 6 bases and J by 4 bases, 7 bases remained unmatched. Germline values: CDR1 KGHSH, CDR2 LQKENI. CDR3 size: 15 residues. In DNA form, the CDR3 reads TGTGCCAGCTCCCGAACAGGGGGCGAATACAATGAGCAGTTCTTC. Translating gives CASSRTGGEYNEQFF.

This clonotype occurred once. CDR3 sequence: CASGLTKNIQYF. In DNA form, the CDR3 reads TGTGCCAGCGGTTTAACCAAAAACATTCAGTACTTC. The chain couples TRBV13 to TRBJ2-4; no clear D gene. CDR1 is PRHDT, CDR2 FYEKMQ, per germline (reference sequence). Trimming removed 8 bases from V and 2 bases from J, with 7 bases in between. The CDR3 has 12 residues.

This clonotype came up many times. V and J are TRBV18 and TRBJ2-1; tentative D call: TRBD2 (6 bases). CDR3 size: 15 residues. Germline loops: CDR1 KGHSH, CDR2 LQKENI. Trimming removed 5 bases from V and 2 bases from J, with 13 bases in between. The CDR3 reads CASSRTEGTYNEQFF. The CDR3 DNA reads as TGTGCCAGCTCAAGGACGGAGGGAACCTACAATGAGCAGTTCTTC. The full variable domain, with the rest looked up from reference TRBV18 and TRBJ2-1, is NAGVMQNPRHLVRRRGQEARLRCSPMKGHSHVYWYRQLPEEGLKFMVYLQKENIIDESGMPKERFSAEFPKEGPSILRIQQVVRGDSAAYFCASSRTEGTYNEQFFGPGTRLTVL.

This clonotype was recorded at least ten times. The CDR3: CASSRQPLADTQYF. The CDR3 nucleotides are TGTGCCAGCAGCCGCCAACCACTGGCAGATACGCAGTATTTT. The rearrangement links TRBV7-3 to TRBJ2-3; no firm D call. The germline V and J ends were trimmed by 5 bases and 4 bases, with 13 bases remaining between them. Germline loops: CDR1 SGHTA, CDR2 FQGTGA. This CDR3 comprises 14 residues.

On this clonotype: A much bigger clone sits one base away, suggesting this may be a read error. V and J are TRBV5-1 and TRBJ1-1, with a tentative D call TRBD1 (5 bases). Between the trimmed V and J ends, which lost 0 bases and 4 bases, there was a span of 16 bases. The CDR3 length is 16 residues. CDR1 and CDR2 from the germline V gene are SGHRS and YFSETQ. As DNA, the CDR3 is TGCGCCAGCAGCTTGGTCGTTGGGGCTCGGAGCACTGAAGCTTTCTTT. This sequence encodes CASSLVVGARSTEAFF.

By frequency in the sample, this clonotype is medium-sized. As DNA, the CDR3 is TGTGCCATCAGTGGGGACGTTTCTGACGAGCAGTACTTC. Translation: CAISGDVSDEQYF. This sequence joins TRBV10-3 and TRBJ2-7; D might be TRBD1 or TRBD2, each matching 5 bases. The CDR3 is 13 amino acids. Trimming took 4 bases from V and 5 from J, leaving 12 bases between them. CDR1 and CDR2 from the germline V gene are ENHRY and SYGVKD.

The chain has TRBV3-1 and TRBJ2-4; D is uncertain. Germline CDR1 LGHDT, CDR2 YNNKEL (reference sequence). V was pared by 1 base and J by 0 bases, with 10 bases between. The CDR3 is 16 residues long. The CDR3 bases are TGTGCCAGCAGCCAAGTAACCCTACTAGCCAAAAACATTCAGTACTTC. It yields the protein CASSQVTLLAKNIQYF.